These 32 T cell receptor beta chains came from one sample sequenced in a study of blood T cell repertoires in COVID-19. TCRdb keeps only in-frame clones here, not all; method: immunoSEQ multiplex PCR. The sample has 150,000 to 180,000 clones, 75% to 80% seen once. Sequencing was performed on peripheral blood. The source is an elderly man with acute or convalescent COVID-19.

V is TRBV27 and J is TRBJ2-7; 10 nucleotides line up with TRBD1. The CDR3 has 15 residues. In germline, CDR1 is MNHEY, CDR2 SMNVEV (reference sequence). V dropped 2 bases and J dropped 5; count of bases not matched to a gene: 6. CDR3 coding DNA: TGTGCCAGCAGTTTAAGTGGGACAGGGGTCGACGAGCAGTACTTC. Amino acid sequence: CASSLSGTGVDEQYF.

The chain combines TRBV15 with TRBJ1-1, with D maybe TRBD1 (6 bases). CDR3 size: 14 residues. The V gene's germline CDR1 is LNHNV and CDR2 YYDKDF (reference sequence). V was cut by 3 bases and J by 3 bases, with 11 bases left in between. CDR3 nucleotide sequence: TGTGCCACCAGCAGCCAACAGGGATACACTGAAGCTTTCTTT. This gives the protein CATSSQQGYTEAFF.

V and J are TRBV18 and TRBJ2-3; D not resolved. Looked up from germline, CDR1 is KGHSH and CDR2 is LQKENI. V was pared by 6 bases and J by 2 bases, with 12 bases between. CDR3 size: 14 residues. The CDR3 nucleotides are TGTGCCAGCTCCCCAGCTGCGGTCACAGATACGCAGTATTTT. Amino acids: CASSPAAVTDTQYF.

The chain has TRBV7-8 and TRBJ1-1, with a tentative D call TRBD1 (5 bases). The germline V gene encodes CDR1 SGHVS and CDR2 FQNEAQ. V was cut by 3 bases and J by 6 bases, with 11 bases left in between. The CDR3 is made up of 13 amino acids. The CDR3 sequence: CASSLQGGAEAFF. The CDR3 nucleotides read TGTGCCAGCAGCTTGCAGGGAGGGGCTGAAGCTTTCTTT.

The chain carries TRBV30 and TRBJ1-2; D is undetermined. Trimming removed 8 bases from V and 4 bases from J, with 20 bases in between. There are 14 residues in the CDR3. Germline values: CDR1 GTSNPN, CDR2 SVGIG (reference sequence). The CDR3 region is CAGPNLGNGYGYTF. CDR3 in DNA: TGTGCCGGGCCAAACCTCGGGAACGGCTATGGCTACACCTTC.

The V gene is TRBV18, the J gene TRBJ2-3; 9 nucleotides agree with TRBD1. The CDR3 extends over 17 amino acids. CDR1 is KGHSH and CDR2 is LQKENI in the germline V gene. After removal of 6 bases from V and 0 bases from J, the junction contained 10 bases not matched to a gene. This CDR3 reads CASSRDRADISTDTQYF. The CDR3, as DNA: TGTGCCAGCTCGCGGGACAGGGCTGATATTAGCACAGATACGCAGTATTTT.

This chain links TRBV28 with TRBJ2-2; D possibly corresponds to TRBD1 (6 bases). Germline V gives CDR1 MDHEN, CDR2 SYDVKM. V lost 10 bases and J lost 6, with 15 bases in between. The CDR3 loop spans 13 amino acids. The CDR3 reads CATYRDLAGELFF. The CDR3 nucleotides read TGTGCCACTTACAGGGACCTCGCCGGGGAGCTGTTTTTT.

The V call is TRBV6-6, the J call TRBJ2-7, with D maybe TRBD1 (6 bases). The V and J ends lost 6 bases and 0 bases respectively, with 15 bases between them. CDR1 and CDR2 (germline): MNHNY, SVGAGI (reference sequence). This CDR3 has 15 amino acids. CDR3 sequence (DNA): TGTGCCAGCAGCCCACCTACAGGGAGCTCCTACGAGCAGTACTTC. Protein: CASSPPTGSSYEQYF.

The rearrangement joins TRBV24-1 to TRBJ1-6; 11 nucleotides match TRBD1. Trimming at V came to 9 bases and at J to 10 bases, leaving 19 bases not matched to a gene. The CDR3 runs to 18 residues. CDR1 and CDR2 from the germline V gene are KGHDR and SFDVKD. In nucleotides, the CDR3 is TGTGCCACCGTTCGGACAGGGGGCCGGGTATTTTTGTCCTCACCCCTCCACTTT. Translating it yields CATVRTGGRVFLSSPLHF.

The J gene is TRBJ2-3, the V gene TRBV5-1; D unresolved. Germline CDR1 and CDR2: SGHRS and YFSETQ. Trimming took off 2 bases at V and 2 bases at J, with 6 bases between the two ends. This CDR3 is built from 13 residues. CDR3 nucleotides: TGCGCCAGCAGCTTTCCCCACACAGATACGCAGTATTTT. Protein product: CASSFPHTDTQYF.

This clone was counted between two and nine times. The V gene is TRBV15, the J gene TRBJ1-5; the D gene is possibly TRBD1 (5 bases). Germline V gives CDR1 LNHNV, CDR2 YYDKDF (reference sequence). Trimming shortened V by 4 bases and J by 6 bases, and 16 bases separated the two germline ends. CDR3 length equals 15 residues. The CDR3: CATSTYGGSGQPQHF. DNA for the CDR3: TGTGCCACCAGCACCTACGGGGGGTCGGGTCAGCCCCAGCATTTT. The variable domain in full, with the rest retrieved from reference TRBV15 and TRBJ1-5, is DAMVIQNPRYQVTQFGKPVTLSCSQTLNHNVMYWYQQKSSQAPKLLFHYYDKDFNNEADTPDNFQSRRPNTSFCFLDIRSPGLGDTAMYLCATSTYGGSGQPQHFGDGTRLSIL.

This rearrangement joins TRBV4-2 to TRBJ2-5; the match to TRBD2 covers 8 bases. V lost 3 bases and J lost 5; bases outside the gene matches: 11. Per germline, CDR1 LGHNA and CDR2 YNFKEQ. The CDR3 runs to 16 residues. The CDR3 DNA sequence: TGTGCCAGCAGCCAGGCCCCCCGAGCGGGGGTGGAGACCCAGTACTTC. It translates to CASSQAPRAGVETQYF.

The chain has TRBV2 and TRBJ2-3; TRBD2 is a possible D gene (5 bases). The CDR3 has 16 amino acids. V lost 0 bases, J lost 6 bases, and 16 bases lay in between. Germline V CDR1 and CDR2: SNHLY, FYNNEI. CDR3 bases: TGTGCCAGCAGTGAAGCCCCCTTTGACGGACTTGATACGCAGTATTTT. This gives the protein CASSEAPFDGLDTQYF. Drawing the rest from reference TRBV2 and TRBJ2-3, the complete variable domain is EPEVTQTPSHQVTQMGQEVILRCVPISNHLYFYWYRQILGQKVEFLVSFYNNEISEKSEIFDDQFSVERPDGSNFTLKIRSTKLEDSAMYFCASSEAPFDGLDTQYFGPGTRLTVL.

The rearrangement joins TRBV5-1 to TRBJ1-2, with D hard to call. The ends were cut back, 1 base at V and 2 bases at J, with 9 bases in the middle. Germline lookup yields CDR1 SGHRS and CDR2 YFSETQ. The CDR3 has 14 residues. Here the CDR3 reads CASSLYDKNYGYTF. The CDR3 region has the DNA TGCGCCAGCAGCTTGTATGACAAGAACTATGGCTACACCTTC.

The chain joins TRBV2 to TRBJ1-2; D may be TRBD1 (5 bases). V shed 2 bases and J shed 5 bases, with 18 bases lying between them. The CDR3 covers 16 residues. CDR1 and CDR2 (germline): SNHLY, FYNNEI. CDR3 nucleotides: TGTGCCAGCAGTGAAATCCCCCCCCCGGGGGGGTATGGCTACACCTTC. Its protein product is CASSEIPPPGGYGYTF.

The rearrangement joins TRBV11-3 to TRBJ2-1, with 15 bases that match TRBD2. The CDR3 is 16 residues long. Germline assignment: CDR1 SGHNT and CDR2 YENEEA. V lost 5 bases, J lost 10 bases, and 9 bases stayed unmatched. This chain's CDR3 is CASSPGLAGGPLEQFF. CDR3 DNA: TGTGCCAGCAGCCCAGGACTAGCGGGGGGGCCGTTGGAGCAGTTCTTC.

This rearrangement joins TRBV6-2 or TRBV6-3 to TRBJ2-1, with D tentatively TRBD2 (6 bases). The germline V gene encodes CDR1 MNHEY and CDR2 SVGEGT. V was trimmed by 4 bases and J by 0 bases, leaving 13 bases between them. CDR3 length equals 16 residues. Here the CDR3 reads CASSFGGLSSYNEQFF. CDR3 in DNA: TGTGCCAGCAGTTTTGGGGGACTCAGCTCCTACAATGAGCAGTTCTTC.

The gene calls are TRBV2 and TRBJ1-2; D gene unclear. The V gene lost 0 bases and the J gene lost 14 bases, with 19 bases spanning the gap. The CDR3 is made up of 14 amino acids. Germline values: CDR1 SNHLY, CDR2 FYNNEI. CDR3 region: CASSEALRGGSRTF. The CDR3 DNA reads TGTGCCAGCAGTGAAGCGCTTCGAGGAGGGAGCCGAACCTTC. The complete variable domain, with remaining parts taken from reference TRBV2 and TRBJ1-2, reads EPEVTQTPSHQVTQMGQEVILRCVPISNHLYFYWYRQILGQKVEFLVSFYNNEISEKSEIFDDQFSVERPDGSNFTLKIRSTKLEDSAMYFCASSEALRGGSRTFGSGTRLTVV.

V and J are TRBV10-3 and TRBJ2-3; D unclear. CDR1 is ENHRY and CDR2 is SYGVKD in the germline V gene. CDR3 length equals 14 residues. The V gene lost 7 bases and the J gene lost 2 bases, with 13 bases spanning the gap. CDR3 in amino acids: CAIKELSTTDTQYF. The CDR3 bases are TGTGCCATCAAGGAACTATCCACCACAGATACGCAGTATTTT.

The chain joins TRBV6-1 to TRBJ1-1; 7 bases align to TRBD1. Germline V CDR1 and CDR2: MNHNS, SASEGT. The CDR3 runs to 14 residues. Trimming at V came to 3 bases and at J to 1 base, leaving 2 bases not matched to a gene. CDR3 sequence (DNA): TGTGCCAGCAGTGAGCGGACAGGGAACACTGAAGCTTTCTTT. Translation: CASSERTGNTEAFF.

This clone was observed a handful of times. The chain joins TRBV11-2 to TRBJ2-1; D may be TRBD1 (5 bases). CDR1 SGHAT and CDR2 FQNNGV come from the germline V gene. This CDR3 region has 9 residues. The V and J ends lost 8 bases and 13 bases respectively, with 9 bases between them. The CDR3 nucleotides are TGTGCCAGCGGCAGGGATCAGTTCTTC. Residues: CASGRDQFF.

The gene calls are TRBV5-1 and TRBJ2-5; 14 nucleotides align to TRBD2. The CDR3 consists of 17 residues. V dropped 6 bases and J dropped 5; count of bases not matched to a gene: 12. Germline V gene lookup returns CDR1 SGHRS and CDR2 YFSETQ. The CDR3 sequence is CASIQTSGGAGVETQYF. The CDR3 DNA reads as TGCGCCAGCATCCAGACTAGCGGGGGGGCCGGAGTGGAGACCCAGTACTTC.

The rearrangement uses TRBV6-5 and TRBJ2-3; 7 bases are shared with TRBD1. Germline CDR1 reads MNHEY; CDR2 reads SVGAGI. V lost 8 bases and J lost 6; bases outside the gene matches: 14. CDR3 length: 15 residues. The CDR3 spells CASASERGPWDTQYF. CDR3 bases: TGTGCCAGCGCTTCGGAAAGGGGGCCGTGGGATACGCAGTATTTT.

The CDR3 spells CASSWTGGPETQYF. The CDR3 DNA reads as TGTGCCAGCAGCTGGACAGGGGGCCCAGAGACCCAGTACTTC. J is TRBJ2-5 and V is TRBV5-5; TRBD1 matches 11 bases. The CDR3 runs 14 residues. CDR1 and CDR2 from the germline V gene are SGHKS and YYEKEE (reference sequence). Germline trimming cut 3 bases from V and 4 bases from J; bases unmatched to any gene: 2. Using reference TRBV5-5 and TRBJ2-5 for the parts outside the CDR3, the full variable domain is DAGVTQSPTHLIKTRGQQVTLRCSPISGHKSVSWYQQVLGQGPQFIFQYYEKEERGRGNFPDRFSARQFPNYSSELNVNALLLGDSALYLCASSWTGGPETQYFGPGTRLLVL.

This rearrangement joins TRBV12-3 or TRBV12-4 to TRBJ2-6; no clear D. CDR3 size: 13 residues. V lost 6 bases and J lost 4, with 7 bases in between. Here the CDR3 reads CASSLAGANVLTF. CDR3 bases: TGTGCCAGCAGCCTTGCGGGGGCCAACGTCCTGACTTTC.

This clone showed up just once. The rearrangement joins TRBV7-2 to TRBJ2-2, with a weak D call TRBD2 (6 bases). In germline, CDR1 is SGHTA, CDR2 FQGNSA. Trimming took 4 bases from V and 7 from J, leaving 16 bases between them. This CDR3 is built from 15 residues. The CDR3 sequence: CASSSRARRDGELFF. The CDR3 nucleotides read TGTGCCAGCAGCTCCCGGGCCCGGAGGGACGGGGAGCTGTTTTTT. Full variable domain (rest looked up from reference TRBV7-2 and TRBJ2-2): GAGVSQSPSNKVTEKGKDVELRCDPISGHTALYWYRQSLGQGLEFLIYFQGNSAPDKSGLPSDRFSAERTGGSVSTLTIQRTQQEDSAVYLCASSSRARRDGELFFGEGSRLTVL.

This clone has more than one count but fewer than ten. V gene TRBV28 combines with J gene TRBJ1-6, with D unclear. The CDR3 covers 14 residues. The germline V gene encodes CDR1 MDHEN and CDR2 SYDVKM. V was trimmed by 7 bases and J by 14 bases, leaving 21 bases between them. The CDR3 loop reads CASTPTQARWSLHF. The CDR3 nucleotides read TGTGCCAGCACCCCAACCCAGGCGCGATGGTCCCTCCACTTT.

This CDR3 reads CASSYYTRVGNSPLHF. In DNA form, the CDR3 reads TGTGCCAGCAGTTACTATACCAGGGTTGGGAATTCACCCCTCCACTTT. The chain recombines TRBV6-5 with TRBJ1-6, with a weak D call TRBD1 (5 bases). The ends were cut back, 1 base at V and 7 bases at J, with 14 bases in the middle. This CDR3 comprises 16 residues. CDR1 and CDR2 from the germline V gene are MNHEY and SVGAGI.

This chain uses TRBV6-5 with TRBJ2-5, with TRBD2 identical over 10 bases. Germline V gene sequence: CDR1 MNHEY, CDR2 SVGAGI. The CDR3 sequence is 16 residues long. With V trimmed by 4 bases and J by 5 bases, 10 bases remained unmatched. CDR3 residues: CASSFQLAGGGETQYF. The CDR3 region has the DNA TGTGCCAGCAGTTTCCAATTAGCGGGGGGAGGGGAGACCCAGTACTTC.

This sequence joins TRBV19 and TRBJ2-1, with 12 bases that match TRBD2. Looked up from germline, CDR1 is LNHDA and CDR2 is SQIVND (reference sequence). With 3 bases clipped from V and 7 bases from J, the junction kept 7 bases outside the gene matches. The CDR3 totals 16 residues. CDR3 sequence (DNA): TGTGCCAGTAGTATGCTAGCGGGGGGGCTTCAAAATGAGCAGTTCTTC. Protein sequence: CASSMLAGGLQNEQFF.

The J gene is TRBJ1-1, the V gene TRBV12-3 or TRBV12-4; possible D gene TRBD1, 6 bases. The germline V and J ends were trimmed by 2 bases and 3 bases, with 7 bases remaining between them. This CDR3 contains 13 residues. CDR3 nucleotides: TGTGCCAGCAGTTTACAGGGGTACACTGAAGCTTTCTTT. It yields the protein CASSLQGYTEAFF.

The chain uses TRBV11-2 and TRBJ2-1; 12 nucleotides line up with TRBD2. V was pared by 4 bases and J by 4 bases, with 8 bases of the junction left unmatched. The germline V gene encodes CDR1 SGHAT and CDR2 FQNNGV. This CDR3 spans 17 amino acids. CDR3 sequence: CASSSLAGGTLYNEQFF. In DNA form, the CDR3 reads TGTGCCAGCAGCTCCCTAGCGGGGGGGACTCTTTACAATGAGCAGTTCTTC.